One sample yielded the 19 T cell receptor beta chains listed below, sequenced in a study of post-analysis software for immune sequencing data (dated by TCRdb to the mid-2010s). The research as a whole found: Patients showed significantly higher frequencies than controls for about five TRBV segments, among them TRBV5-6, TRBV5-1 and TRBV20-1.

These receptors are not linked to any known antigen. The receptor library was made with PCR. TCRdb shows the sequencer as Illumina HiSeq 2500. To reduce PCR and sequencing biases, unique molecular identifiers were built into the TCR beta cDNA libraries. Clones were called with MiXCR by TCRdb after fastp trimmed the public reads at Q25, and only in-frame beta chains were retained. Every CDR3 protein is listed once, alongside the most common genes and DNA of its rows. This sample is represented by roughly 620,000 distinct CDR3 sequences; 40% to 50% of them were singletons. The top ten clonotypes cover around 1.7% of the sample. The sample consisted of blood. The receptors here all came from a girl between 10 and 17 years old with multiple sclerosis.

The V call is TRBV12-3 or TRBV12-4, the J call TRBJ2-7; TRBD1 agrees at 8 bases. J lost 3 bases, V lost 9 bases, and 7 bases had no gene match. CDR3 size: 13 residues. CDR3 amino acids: CASVGTGGYEQYF. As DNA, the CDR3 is TGTGCCAGTGTCGGGACAGGCGGCTACGAGCAGTACTTC.

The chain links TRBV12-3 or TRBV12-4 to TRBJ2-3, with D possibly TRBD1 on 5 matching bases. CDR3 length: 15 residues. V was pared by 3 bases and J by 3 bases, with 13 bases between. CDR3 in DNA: TGTGCCAGCAGTTTCCTCAGCAGGGTAACAGATACGCAGTATTTT. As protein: CASSFLSRVTDTQYF.

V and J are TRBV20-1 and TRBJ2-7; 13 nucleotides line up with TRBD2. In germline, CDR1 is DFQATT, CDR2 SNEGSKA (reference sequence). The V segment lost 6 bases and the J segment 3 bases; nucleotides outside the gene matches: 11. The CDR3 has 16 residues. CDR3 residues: CSARERTSGRIYEQYF. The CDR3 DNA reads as TGCAGTGCGCGAGAAAGGACTAGCGGGAGAATCTACGAGCAGTACTTC.

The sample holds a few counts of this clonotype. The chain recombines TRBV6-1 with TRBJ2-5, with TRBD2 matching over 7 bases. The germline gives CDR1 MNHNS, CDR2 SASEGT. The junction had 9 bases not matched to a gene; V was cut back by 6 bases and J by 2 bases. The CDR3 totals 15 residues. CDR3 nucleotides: TGTGCCAGCAGGGGGGGGACCGCTACTCAAGAGACCCAGTACTTC. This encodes CASRGGTATQETQYF.

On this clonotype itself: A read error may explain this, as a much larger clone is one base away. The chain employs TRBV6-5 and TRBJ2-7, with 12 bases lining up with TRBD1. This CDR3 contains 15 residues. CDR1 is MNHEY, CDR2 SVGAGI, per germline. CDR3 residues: CACSLGQGASYEQYF. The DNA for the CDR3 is TGTGCCTGCAGCCTGGGACAGGGGGCTTCCTACGAGCAGTACTTC.

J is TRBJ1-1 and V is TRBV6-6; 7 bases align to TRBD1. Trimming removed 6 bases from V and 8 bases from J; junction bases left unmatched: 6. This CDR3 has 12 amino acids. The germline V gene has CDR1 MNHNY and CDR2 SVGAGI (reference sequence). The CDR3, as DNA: TGTGCCAGCAGAACAGGGGCCTCAGAAGCTTTCTTT. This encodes CASRTGASEAFF.

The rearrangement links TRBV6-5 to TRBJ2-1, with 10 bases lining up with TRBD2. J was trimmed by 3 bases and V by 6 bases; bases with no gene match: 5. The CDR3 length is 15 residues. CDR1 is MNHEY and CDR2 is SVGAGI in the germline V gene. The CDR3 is CASSYASGGYNEQFF. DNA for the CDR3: TGTGCCAGCAGCTATGCTAGCGGGGGCTACAATGAGCAGTTCTTC.

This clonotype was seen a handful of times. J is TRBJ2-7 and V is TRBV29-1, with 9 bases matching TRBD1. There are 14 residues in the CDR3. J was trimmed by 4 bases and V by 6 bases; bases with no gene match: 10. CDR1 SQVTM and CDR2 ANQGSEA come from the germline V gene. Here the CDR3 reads CSVGRTGATYEQYF. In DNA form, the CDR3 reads TGCAGCGTCGGGAGGACAGGGGCGACATACGAGCAGTACTTC.

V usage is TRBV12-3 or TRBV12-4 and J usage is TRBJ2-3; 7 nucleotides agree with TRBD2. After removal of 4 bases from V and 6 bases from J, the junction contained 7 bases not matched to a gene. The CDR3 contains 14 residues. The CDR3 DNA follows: TGTGCCAGCAGTTCCCACGGACTAGGCGATACGCAGTATTTT. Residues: CASSSHGLGDTQYF.

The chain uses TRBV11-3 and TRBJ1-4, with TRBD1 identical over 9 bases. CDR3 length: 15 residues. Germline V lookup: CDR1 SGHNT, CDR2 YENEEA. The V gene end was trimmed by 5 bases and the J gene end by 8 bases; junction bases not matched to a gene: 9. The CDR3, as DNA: TGTGCCAGCAGCGGAGACAGGGGGAGGAGGGAAAAACTGTTTTTT. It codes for CASSGDRGRREKLFF.

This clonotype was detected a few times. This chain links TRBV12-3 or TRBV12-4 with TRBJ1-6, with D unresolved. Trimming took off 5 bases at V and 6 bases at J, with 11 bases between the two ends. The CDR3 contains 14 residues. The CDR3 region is CASSHSVTNSPLHF. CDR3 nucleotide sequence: TGTGCCAGCAGTCACAGCGTTACTAATTCACCCCTCCACTTT.

CDR3 DNA: TGTGCCAGCAGTTTAACAGACATTCAGCCCCAGCATTTT. It encodes CASSLTDIQPQHF. This chain joins TRBV12-3 or TRBV12-4 and TRBJ1-5; no definite D call. The CDR3 has 13 residues. V gave up 2 bases and J gave up 6 bases, with 8 bases separating them.

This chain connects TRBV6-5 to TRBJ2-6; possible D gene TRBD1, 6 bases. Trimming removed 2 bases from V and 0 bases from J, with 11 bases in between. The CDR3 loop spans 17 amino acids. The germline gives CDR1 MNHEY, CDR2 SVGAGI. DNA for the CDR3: TGTGCCAGCAGTTACCAGGACAGCCCCTCTGGGGCCAACGTCCTGACTTTC. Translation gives CASSYQDSPSGANVLTF.

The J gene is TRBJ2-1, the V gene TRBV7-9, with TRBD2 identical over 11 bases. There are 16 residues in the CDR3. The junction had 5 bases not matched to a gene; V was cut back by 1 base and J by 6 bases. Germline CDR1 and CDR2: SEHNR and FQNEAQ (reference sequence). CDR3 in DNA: TGTGCCAGCAGCTTAGACGGGACTAGCGGACCCAATGAGCAGTTCTTC. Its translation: CASSLDGTSGPNEQFF.

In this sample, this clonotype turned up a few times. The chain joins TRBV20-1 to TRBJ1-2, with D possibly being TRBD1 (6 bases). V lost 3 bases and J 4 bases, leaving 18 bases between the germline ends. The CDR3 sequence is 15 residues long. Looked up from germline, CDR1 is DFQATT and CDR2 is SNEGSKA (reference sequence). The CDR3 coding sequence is TGCAGTGCTAGGCTTCGGGACATCGCAGGCTATGGCTACACCTTC. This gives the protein CSARLRDIAGYGYTF.

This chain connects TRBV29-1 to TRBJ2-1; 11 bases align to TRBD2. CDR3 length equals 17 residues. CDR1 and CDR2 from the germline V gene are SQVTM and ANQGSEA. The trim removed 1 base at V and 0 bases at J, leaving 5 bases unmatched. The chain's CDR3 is CSVEGLAGGRSYNEQFF. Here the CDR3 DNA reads TGCAGCGTTGAAGGGCTAGCGGGGGGCCGCTCCTACAATGAGCAGTTCTTC.

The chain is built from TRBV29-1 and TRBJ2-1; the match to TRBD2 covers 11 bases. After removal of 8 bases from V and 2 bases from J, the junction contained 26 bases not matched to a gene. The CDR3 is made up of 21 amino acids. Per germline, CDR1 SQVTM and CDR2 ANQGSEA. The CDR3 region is CSHTGGSFLAGGTTPYNEQFF. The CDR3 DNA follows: TGCAGCCATACTGGGGGGAGCTTCCTAGCGGGAGGTACCACCCCCTACAATGAGCAGTTCTTC.

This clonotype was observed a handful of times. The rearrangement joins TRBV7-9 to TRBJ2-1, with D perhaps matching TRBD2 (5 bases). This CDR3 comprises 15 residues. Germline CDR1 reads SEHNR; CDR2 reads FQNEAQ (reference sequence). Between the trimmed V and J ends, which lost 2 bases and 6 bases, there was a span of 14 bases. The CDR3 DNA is TGTGCCAGCAGCTTAACTTTCCTACGGGGCAATGAGCAGTTCTTC. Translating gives CASSLTFLRGNEQFF.

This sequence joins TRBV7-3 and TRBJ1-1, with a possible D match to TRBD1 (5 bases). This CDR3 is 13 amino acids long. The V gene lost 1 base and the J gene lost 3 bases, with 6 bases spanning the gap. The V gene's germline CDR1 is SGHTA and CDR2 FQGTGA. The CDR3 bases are TGTGCCAGCAGCTTAAAAGGGGACACTGAAGCTTTCTTT. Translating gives CASSLKGDTEAFF.